A selection of T cell receptor beta chains follows, all from one sample in a study of blood T cell repertoires in COVID-19. Clones were read by immunoSEQ multiplex PCR, and TCRdb kept only the in-frame ones, dropping some. This table holds fewer than 90,000 clones, 80% to 90% found once. Sequenced sample: peripheral blood. Receptors were obtained from a man aged 30 to 45 with acute or convalescent COVID-19. The CDR3 runs from the conserved cysteine through the conserved F or W. D genes are given only for firm matches. Clone size, where shown, is once, few, many, or a class for clones that have expanded.

clone_size j_call v_call d_call cdr3_aa cdr3_nt
NA TRBJ2-1 TRBV19 NA CASSLARGNEQFF TGTGCCAGTAGTTTGGCCAGGGGCAATGAGCAGTTCTTC
NA TRBJ2-2 TRBV5-1 NA CASSLSTANTGELFF TGCGCCAGCAGCTTGAGCACCGCGAACACCGGGGAGCTGTTTTTT
NA TRBJ2-7 TRBV4-3 NA CASSQDLQAREQYF TGCGCCAGCAGCCAAGATTTGCAGGCTCGAGAGCAGTACTTC
once TRBJ1-2 TRBV6-2/TRBV6-3 NA CASSYRQTVLTYYGYTF TGTGCCAGCAGTTACCGCCAGACAGTCCTGACGTACTATGGCTACACCTTC
NA TRBJ2-7 TRBV18 NA CASSPPVAGRGITYEQYF TGTGCCAGCTCACCACCGGTGGCAGGGCGAGGTATTACCTACGAGCAGTACTTC
NA TRBJ1-4 TRBV7-8 TRBD1 CASSQGTGVSWPNEKLFF TGTGCCAGCAGCCAAGGGACAGGGGTATCGTGGCCTAATGAAAAACTGTTTTTT
NA TRBJ2-1 TRBV5-6 NA CASSSGLAYNEQFF TGTGCCAGCAGCTCAGGATTGGCCTACAATGAGCAGTTCTTC
NA TRBJ2-1 TRBV28 NA CASSFIRENGEQFF TGTGCCAGCAGTTTTATCCGGGAGAATGGCGAGCAGTTCTTC
few TRBJ2-1 TRBV6-5 TRBD1 CASSSGTVSYNEQFF TGTGCCAGCAGTTCCGGGACAGTCTCCTACAATGAGCAGTTCTTC
NA TRBJ2-5 TRBV5-1 NA CASSWTAEETQYF TGCGCCAGCAGCTGGACAGCAGAAGAGACCCAGTACTTC
NA TRBJ1-4 TRBV7-9 NA CASREGGATNEKLFF TGTGCCAGCAGGGAGGGCGGTGCAACTAATGAAAAACTGTTTTTT
NA TRBJ2-2 TRBV15 TRBD1 CATSATGTGNTGELFF TGTGCCACCAGCGCCACCGGGACAGGGAACACCGGGGAGCTGTTTTTT
once TRBJ1-2 TRBV6-5 NA CASSIRQVYGYTF TGTGCCAGTTCTATACGACAGGTCTATGGCTACACCTTC
NA TRBJ2-2 TRBV7-3 TRBD1 CASSLFTGGANGELFF TGTGCCAGCAGCTTGTTCACAGGGGGCGCGAACGGGGAGCTGTTTTTT
few TRBJ2-2 TRBV5-1 TRBD2 CASSLGLATGELFF TGCGCCAGCAGCTTGGGACTAGCGACCGGGGAGCTGTTTTTT
NA TRBJ2-1 TRBV11-1 TRBD2 CASSLELAGEQFF TGTGCCAGCAGCTTAGAACTAGCGGGGGAGCAGTTCTTC
NA TRBJ2-7 TRBV11-2 NA CASSLRRDYEQYF TGTGCCAGCAGCTTACGACGGGACTACGAGCAGTACTTC
NA TRBJ1-6 TRBV7-2 NA CASSLGYQGGSYNSPLHF TGTGCCAGCAGCTTAGGATATCAAGGAGGCTCCTATAATTCACCCCTCCACTTT
NA TRBJ2-1 TRBV5-4 NA CASSLLASNEQFF TGTGCCAGCAGCTTGTTGGCTAGCAATGAGCAGTTCTTC
NA TRBJ2-7 TRBV29-1 NA CSVLEGASDTYEQYF TGCAGCGTCCTCGAGGGGGCTAGCGACACCTACGAGCAGTACTTC
NA TRBJ2-1 TRBV11-2 NA CASSSSTGSPYNEQFF TGTGCCAGCAGCTCTTCCACGGGGAGCCCCTACAATGAGCAGTTCTTC
once TRBJ1-6 TRBV6-1 TRBD1 CASSETRQGGSPLHF TGTGCCAGCAGTGAAACCCGACAGGGGGGTTCACCCCTCCACTTT
NA TRBJ2-1 TRBV6-1 TRBD2 CAISGLLNEQFF TGTGCCATCTCGGGACTATTAAATGAGCAGTTCTTC
NA TRBJ1-1 TRBV6-5 TRBD1 CASSSRTGTGGRAFF TGTGCCAGCAGTTCGCGTACCGGGACAGGGGGGAGAGCTTTCTTT
NA TRBJ1-2 TRBV10-3 TRBD1 CAISDRQGAKGYGYTF TGTGCCATCAGTGACCGACAGGGGGCGAAGGGGTATGGCTACACCTTC
NA TRBJ2-1 TRBV24-1 NA CATSDFGGRNEQFF TGTGCCACCAGTGATTTCGGGGGTCGCAATGAGCAGTTCTTC
once TRBJ2-7 TRBV20-1 NA CSATQAYEQYF TGCAGTGCTACCCAGGCCTACGAGCAGTACTTC
NA TRBJ2-3 TRBV28 NA CASSLPRTGATDTQYF TGTGCCAGCAGTTTGCCTAGGACGGGAGCCACCGATACGCAGTATTTT
NA TRBJ1-5 TRBV4-2 NA CASSHDRGNQPQHF TGTGCCAGCAGCCACGATCGGGGGAACCAGCCCCAGCATTTT
NA TRBJ2-2 TRBV2 NA CASFFLASGELFF TGTGCCAGCTTTTTTCTTGCGTCCGGGGAGCTGTTTTTT